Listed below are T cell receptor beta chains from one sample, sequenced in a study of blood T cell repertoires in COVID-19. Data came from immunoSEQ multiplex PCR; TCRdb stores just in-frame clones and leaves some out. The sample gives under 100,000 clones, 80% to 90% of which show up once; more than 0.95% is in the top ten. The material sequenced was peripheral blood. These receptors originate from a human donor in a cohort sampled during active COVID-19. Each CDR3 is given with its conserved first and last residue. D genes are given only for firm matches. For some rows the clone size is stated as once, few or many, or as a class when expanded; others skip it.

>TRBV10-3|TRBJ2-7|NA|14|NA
CAISESGGSYEQYF
TGTGCCATCAGTGAGTCAGGGGGATCCTACGAGCAGTACTTC
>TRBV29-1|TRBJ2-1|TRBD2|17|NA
CSVEDQRAGRVVDEQFF
TGCAGCGTTGAAGATCAACGGGCAGGGAGGGTGGTCGATGAGCAGTTCTTC
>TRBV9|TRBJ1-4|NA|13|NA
CASGGATNEKLFF
TGTGCCAGCGGGGGGGCAACTAATGAAAAACTGTTTTTT
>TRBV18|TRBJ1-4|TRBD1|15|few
CASSPPGQGREKLFF
TGTGCCAGCTCACCACCGGGACAGGGGCGCGAAAAACTGTTTTTT
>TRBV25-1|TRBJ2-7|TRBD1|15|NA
CASSARDRVTYEQYF
TGTGCCAGCAGTGCCCGGGACAGGGTAACCTACGAGCAGTACTTC
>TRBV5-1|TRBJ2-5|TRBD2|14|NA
CASSSLAGIETQYF
TGCGCCAGCAGCTCCCTAGCGGGAATAGAGACCCAGTACTTC
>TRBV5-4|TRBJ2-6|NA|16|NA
CASSITTDSGANVLTF
TGTGCCAGCAGCATCACAACCGACTCTGGGGCCAACGTCCTGACTTTC
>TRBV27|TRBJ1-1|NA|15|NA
CATARAGLLNTEAFF
TGTGCCACTGCGAGGGCGGGGCTCTTGAACACTGAAGCTTTCTTT
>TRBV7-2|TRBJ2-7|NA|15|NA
CASSLAAGISYEQYF
TGTGCCAGCAGCTTAGCGGCGGGGATCTCCTACGAGCAGTACTTC
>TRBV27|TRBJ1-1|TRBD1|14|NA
CASSLSGTVLGAFF
TGTGCCAGCAGTTTATCAGGGACAGTACTAGGAGCTTTCTTT
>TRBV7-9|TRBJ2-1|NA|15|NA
CASSQPGSPYNEQFF
TGTGCCAGCAGCCAGCCCGGGAGTCCCTACAATGAGCAGTTCTTC
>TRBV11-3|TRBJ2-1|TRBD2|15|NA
CASSSGLAGANEQFF
TGTGCCAGCAGCTCCGGACTAGCGGGAGCCAATGAGCAGTTCTTC
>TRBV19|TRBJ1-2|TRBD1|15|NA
CASSIGRGLNYGYTF
TGTGCCAGTAGTATTGGAAGGGGGCTTAACTATGGCTACACCTTC
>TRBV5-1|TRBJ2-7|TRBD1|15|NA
CASSLTRQGIYEQYF
TGCGCCAGCAGCTTGACGCGACAGGGAATATACGAGCAGTACTTC
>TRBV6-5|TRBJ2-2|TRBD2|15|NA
CASRPGGADTGELFF
TGTGCCAGCAGACCCGGGGGGGCGGACACCGGGGAGCTGTTTTTT
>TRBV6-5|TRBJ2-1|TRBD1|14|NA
CASKQGAGADEQFF
TGTGCCAGCAAACAGGGGGCAGGTGCGGATGAGCAGTTCTTC
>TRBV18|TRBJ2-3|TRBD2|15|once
CASSPPGGGTDTQYF
TGTGCCAGCTCACCACCGGGAGGGGGCACAGATACGCAGTATTTT
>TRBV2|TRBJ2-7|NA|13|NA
CASSLGAAGEQYF
TGTGCCAGCAGTTTGGGGGCGGCGGGCGAGCAGTACTTC
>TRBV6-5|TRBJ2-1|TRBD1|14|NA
CASSYRQGSGEQFF
TGTGCCAGCAGTTACCGACAGGGGTCAGGTGAGCAGTTCTTC
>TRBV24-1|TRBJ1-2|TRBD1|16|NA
CATSDNPGQGAYGYTF
TGTGCCACCAGTGATAACCCGGGACAGGGAGCGTATGGCTACACCTTC
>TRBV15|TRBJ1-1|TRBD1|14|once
CATSSDGTDTEAFF
TGTGCCACCAGCAGCGATGGGACAGACACTGAAGCTTTCTTT
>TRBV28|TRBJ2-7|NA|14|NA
CASSFGGQSYEQYF
TGTGCCAGCAGTTTCGGAGGACAGTCCTACGAGCAGTACTTC
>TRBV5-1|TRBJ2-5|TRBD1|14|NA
CASSFQGADETQYF
TGCGCCAGCAGCTTTCAGGGGGCTGATGAGACCCAGTACTTC
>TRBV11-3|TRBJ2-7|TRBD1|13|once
CASSTGVSYEQYF
TGTGCCAGCAGTACAGGGGTCAGCTACGAGCAGTACTTC
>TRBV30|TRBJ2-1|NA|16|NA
CAWSANQVLGGNEQFF
TGTGCCTGGAGCGCAAATCAGGTTCTCGGGGGCAATGAGCAGTTCTTC
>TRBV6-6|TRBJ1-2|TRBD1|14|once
CASSRDRENYGYTF
TGTGCCAGCTCTCGGGACAGGGAAAACTATGGCTACACCTTC
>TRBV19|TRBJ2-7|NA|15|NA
CASSIHSAGHYEQYF
TGTGCCAGTAGTATCCACAGCGCGGGCCACTACGAGCAGTACTTC
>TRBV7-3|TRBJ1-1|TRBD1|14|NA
CASSPTGANTEAFF
TGTGCCAGCAGCCCAACAGGGGCCAACACTGAAGCTTTCTTT
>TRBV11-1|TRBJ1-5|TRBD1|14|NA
CASSFSTGGQPQHF
TGTGCCAGCAGCTTCTCGACAGGGGGTCAGCCCCAGCATTTT
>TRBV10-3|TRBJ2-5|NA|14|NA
CAISEGGGRETQYF
TGTGCCATCAGTGAGGGGGGAGGACGGGAGACCCAGTACTTC
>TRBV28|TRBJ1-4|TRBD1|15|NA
CASSLEGAGNEKLFF
TGTGCCAGCAGTTTAGAGGGGGCGGGGAATGAAAAACTGTTTTTT
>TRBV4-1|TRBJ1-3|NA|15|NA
CASSQAGNSGNTIYF
TGCGCCAGCAGCCAGGCGGGCAACTCTGGAAACACCATATATTTT
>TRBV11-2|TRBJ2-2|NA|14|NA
CASTYGTLSGELFF
TGTGCCAGCACCTACGGGACTCTATCCGGGGAGCTGTTTTTT
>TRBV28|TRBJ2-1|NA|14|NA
CASSLQKFYNEQFF
TGTGCCAGCAGTTTACAGAAATTCTACAATGAGCAGTTCTTC
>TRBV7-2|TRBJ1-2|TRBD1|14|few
CASSLAARGDGYTF
TGTGCCAGCAGCTTAGCGGCCAGGGGGGATGGCTACACCTTC
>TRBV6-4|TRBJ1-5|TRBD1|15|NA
CASRKGQGSNQPQHF
TGTGCCAGCAGGAAGGGACAGGGGAGCAATCAGCCCCAGCATTTT
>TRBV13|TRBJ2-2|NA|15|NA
CASSLGRRGTGELFF
TGTGCCAGCAGCTTAGGGCGGAGGGGCACCGGGGAGCTGTTTTTT
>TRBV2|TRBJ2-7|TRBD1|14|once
CASRGTGQGARGYF
TGTGCCAGCAGGGGAACAGGACAGGGGGCCCGAGGGTACTTC
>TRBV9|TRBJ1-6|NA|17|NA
CASSEGGPSSYNSPLHF
TGTGCCAGCAGCGAGGGAGGACCAAGCTCCTATAATTCACCCCTCCACTTT
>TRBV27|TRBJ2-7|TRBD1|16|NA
CASSFPTGGSGTKQYF
TGTGCCAGCAGTTTCCCTACAGGGGGGAGCGGTACGAAGCAGTACTTC
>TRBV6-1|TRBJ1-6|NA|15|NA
CASSEGGGLNSPLHF
TGTGCCAGCAGTGAAGGGGGAGGTCTCAATTCACCCCTCCACTTT
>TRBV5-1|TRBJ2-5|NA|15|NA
CASSLDRLSGETQYF
TGCGCCAGCAGCCTTGATAGGCTCTCCGGGGAGACCCAGTACTTC
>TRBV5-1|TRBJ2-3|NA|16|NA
CASSYYREPGTDTQYF
TGCGCCAGCAGCTACTACCGGGAACCTGGCACAGATACGCAGTATTTT
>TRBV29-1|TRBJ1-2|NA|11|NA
CSAVWGDGYTF
TGCAGCGCCGTCTGGGGGGATGGCTACACCTTC
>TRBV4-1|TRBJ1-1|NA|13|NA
CASSQDSASEAFF
TGCGCCAGCAGCCAAGATAGCGCTTCTGAAGCTTTCTTT
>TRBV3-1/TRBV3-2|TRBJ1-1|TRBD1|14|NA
CASSLNDRGNEAFF
TGTGCCAGCAGCCTCAACGACAGGGGGAATGAAGCTTTCTTT
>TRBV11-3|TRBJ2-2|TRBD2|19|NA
CASSSFQVREGSNTGELFF
TGTGCCAGCAGCTCCTTTCAGGTGCGGGAGGGGTCGAACACCGGGGAGCTGTTTTTT
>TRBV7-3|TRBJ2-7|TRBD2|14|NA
CASSLGLGVHEQYF
TGTGCCAGCAGCTTAGGACTAGGAGTGCACGAGCAGTACTTC
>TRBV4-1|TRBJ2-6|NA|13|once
CASTDTGANVLTF
TGCGCCAGCACAGACACTGGGGCCAACGTCCTGACTTTC
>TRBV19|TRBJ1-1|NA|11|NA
CASRTATEAFF
TGTGCCAGCCGGACTGCGACTGAAGCTTTCTTT
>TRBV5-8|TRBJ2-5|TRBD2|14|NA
CATLAGGPWETQYF
TGTGCCACCCTAGCGGGAGGGCCTTGGGAGACCCAGTACTTC
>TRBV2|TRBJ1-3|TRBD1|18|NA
CASKKSAGQGGPGNTIYF
TGTGCCAGCAAAAAGTCGGCGGGACAGGGTGGTCCTGGAAACACCATATATTTT
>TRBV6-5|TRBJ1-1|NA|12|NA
CASGGGNTEAFF
TGTGCCAGCGGGGGGGGGAACACTGAAGCTTTCTTT
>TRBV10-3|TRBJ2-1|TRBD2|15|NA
CAISESASGRGEQFF
TGTGCCATCAGTGAGTCGGCTAGCGGGAGAGGTGAGCAGTTCTTC
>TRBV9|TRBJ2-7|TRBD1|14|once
CASSVTTGPYEQYF
TGTGCCAGCAGCGTAACGACAGGGCCATACGAGCAGTACTTC
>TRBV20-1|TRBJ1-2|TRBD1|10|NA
CSARRDRDTF
TGCAGTGCTAGAAGGGACAGGGACACCTTC
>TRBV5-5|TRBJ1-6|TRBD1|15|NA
CASSVRDSYNSPLHF
TGTGCCAGCAGCGTCCGGGACAGCTATAATTCACCCCTCCACTTT
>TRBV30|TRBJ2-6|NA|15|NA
CAWSPSFSGANVLTF
TGTGCCTGGAGTCCAAGCTTCTCTGGGGCCAACGTCCTGACTTTC
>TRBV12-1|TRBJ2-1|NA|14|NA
CASSFRDSTNEQFF
TGTGCCAGCAGCTTCCGGGACAGTACGAATGAGCAGTTCTTC
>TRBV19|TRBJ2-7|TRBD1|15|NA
CASSIMGQGYYEQYF
TGTGCCAGTAGTATAATGGGACAGGGGTACTACGAGCAGTACTTC